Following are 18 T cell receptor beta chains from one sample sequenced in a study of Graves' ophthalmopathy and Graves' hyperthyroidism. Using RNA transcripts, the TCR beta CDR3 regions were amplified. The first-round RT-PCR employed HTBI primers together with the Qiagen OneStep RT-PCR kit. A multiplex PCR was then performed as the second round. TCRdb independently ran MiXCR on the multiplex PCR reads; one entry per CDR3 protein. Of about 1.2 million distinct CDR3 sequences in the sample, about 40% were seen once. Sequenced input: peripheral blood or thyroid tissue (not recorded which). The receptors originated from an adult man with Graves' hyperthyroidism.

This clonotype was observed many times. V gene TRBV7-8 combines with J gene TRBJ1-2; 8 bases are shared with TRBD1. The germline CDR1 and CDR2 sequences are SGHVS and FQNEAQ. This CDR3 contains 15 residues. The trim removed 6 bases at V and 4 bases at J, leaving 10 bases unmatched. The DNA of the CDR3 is TGTGCCAGCAGATCTGCTACAGGGGGGGTCTATGGCTACACCTTC. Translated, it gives CASRSATGGVYGYTF. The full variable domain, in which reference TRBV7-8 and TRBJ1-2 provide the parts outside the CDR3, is GAGVSQSPRYKVAKRGQDVALRCDPISGHVSLFWYQQALGQGPEFLTYFQNEAQLDKSGLPSDRFFAERPEGSVSTLKIQRTQQEDSAVYLCASRSATGGVYGYTFGSGTRLTVV.

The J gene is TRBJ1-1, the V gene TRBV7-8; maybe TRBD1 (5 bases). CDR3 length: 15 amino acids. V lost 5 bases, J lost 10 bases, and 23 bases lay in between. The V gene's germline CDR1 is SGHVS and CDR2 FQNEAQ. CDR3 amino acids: CASSIGTSVIYRAFF. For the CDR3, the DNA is TGTGCCAGCAGCATAGGGACTAGCGTCATATACAGAGCTTTCTTT.

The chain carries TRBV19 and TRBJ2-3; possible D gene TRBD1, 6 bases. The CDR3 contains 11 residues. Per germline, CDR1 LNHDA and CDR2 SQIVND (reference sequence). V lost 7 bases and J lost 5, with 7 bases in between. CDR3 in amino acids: CASKQGDTQYF. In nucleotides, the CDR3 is TGTGCCAGTAAACAGGGAGATACGCAGTATTTT.

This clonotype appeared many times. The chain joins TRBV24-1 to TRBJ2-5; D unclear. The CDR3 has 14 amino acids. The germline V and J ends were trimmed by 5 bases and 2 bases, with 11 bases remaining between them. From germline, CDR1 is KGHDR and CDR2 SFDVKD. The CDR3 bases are TGTGCCACCAGTGGCCAGTATGCGCAAGAGACCCAGTACTTC. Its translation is CATSGQYAQETQYF.

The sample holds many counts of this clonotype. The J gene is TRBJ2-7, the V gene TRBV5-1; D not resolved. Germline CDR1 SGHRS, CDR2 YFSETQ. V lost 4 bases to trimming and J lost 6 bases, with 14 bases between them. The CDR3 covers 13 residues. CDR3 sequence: CASSPPSSFEQYF. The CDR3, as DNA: TGCGCCAGCAGCCCACCATCGTCTTTCGAGCAGTACTTC.

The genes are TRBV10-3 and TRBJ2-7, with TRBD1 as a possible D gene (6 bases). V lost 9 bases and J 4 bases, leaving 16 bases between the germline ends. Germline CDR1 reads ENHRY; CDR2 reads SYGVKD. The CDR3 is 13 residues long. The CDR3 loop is CAIRPPTGYEQYF. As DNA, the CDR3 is TGTGCCATTCGACCGCCGACAGGTTACGAGCAGTACTTC.

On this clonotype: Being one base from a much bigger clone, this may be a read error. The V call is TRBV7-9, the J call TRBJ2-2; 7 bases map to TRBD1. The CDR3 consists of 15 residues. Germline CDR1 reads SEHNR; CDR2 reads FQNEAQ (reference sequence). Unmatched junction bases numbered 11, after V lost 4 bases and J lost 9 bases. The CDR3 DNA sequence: TGTGCCAGCAGCTATCTGACAGGGCCCGCCAGGGAGCTGTTTTTT. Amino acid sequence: CASSYLTGPARELFF. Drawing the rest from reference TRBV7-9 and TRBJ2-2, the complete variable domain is DTGVSQNPRHKITKRGQNVTFRCDPISEHNRLYWYRQTLGQGPEFLTYFQNEAQLEKSRLLSDRFSAERPKGSFSTLEIQRTEQGDSAMYLCASSYLTGPARELFFGEGSRLTVL.

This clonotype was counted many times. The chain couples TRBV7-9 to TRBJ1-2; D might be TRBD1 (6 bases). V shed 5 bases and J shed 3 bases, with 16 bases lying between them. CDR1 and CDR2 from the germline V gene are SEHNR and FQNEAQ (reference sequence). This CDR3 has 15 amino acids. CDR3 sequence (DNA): TGTGCCAGCAGCCCAGGGACACGGCGGGACTATGGCTACACCTTC. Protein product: CASSPGTRRDYGYTF.

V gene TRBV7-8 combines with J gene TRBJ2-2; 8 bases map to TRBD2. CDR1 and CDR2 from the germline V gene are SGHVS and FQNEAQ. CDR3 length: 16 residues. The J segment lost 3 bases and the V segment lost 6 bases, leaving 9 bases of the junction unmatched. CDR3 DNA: TGTGCCAGCAGTCCAGCGGGAGTGGGGCACACCGGGGAGCTGTTTTTT. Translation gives CASSPAGVGHTGELFF.

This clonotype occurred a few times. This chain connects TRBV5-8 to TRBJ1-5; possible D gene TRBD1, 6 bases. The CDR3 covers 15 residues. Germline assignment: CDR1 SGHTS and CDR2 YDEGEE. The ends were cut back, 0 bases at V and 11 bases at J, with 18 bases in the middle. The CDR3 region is CASSLVGTLPRAQHF. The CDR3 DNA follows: TGTGCCAGCAGCTTGGTTGGGACACTCCCTCGGGCCCAGCATTTT.

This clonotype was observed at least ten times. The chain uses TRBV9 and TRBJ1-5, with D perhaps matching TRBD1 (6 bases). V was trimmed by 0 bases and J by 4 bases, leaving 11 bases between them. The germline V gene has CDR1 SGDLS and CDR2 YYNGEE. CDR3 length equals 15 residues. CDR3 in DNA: TGTGCCAGCAGCGTAGGAGGACAGAATAATCAGCCCCAGCATTTT. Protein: CASSVGGQNNQPQHF.

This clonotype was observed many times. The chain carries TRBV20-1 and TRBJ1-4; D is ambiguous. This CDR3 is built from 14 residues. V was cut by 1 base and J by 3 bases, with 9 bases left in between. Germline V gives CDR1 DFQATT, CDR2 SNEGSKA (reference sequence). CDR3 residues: CSARGTRANEKLFF. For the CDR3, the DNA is TGCAGTGCTAGAGGCACGAGGGCTAATGAAAAACTGTTTTTT.

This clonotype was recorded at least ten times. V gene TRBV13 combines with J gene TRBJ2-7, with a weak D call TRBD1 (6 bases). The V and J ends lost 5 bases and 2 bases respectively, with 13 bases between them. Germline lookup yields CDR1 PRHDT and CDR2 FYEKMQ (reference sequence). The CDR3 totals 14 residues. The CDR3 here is CASSAQDRTYEQYF. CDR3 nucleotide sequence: TGTGCCAGCAGCGCTCAGGACAGAACCTACGAGCAGTACTTC.

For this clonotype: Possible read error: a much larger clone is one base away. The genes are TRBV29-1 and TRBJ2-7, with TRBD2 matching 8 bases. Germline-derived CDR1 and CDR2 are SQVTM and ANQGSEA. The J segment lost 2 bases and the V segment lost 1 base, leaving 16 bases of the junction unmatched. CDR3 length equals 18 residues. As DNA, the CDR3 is TGCAGCGTTGAAGCGGGGGGGCTCGCAAACCCGAGCACCTACGAGCAGTACTTC. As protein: CSVEAGGLANPSTYEQYF.

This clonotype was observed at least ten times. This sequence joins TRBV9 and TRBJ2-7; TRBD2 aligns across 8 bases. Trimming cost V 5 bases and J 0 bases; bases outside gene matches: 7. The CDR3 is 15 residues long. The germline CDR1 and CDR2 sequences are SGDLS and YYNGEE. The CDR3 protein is CASSAREGSSYEQYF. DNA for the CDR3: TGTGCCAGCAGTGCCCGGGAGGGGAGCTCCTACGAGCAGTACTTC.

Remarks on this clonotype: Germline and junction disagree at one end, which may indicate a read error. The CDR3 loop is CASSEGGTGELYF. The DNA for the CDR3 is TGTGCCAGCAGCGAGGGGGGCACCGGGGAGCTGTACTTC. V is TRBV7-6 and J is TRBJ2-7; D may correspond to TRBD1 or TRBD2 (6 bases each). This CDR3 contains 13 residues. Germline V gene data show CDR1 as SGHVS and CDR2 as FNYEAQ.

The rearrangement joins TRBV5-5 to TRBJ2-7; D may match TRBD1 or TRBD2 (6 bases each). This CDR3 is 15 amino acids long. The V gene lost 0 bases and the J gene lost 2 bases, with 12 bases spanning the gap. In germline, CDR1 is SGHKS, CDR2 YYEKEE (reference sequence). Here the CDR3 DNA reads TGTGCCAGCAGCTTGGACAGGGACTTCGCCTACGAGCAGTACTTC. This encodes CASSLDRDFAYEQYF.

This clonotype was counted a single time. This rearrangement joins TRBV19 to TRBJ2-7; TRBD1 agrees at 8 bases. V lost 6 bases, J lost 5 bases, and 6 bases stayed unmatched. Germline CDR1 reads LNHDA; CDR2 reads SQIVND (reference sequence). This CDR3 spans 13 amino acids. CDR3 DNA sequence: TGTGCCAGTAGCGAGACAGGGGACAACGAGCAGTACTTC. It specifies CASSETGDNEQYF.